This TCR beta chain was captured by sequencing in a study of OX40 agonist ivuxolimab in advanced cancers. Patients were ineligible given autoimmune disease history or systemic immunosuppression. Some clones are missing from TCRdb's copy, which holds only in-frame ones; the method was immunoSEQ multiplex PCR. The table records 50,000 or so clones, 91% of them present only once. V shed 5 bases and J shed 0 bases, with 16 bases lying between them. This CDR3 is built from 17 residues. CDR1 and CDR2 from the germline V gene are MDHEN and SYDVKM. This rearrangement joins TRBV28 to TRBJ2-2; D is possibly TRBD1 (6 bases). The receptor was derived from an adult with an advanced solid tumor such as melanoma, head and neck, liver or kidney cancer. The source was CD4+ or CD8+ T cells sorted from blood, collected in a trial of the OX40 agonist ivuxolimab. DNA of the CDR3: TGTGCCAGCAGTCCCGGGAAGACAGGCGCGAACACCGGGGAGCTGTTTTTT. Translation gives CASSPGKTGANTGELFF.